A selection of T cell receptor beta chains follows, all from one sample in a study of blood T cells in healthy people across ages. TCRdb called the 5' RACE reads again in MiXCR, with one record for every CDR3 protein. The data hold some 370,000 distinct CDR3 sequences, with over 45% observed a single time. Sequencing was performed on blood. These receptors came from a man aged 60 to 75 in good health. The CDR3 runs from the conserved cysteine through the conserved F or W. The D gene is left open where the match is weak. A row's size may be missing; if present it is once, few, many or a size class.

TGTGCCAGCAGGGGCCTCTTAGTCAAAAACATTCAGTACTTC	CASRGLLVKNIQYF	-	-	TRBJ2-4	TRBV2
TGTGCCAGCAGTGAATCTGGGCTAGCGGGGTCTGGGGAGACCCAGTACTTC	CASSESGLAGSGETQYF	-	TRBD2	TRBJ2-5	TRBV25-1
TGCAGTGCTGCTCCAACTATCCAAGAGACCCAGTACTTC	CSAAPTIQETQYF	-	-	TRBJ2-5	TRBV20-1
TGTGCCAGCAGTTTATCTCAGCCCCCGGGCGATACGCAGTATTTT	CASSLSQPPGDTQYF	few	-	TRBJ2-3	TRBV28
TGTGCCACCAGCCGCCCTCCGGCAGATACGCAGTATTTT	CATSRPPADTQYF	many	-	TRBJ2-3	TRBV24-1
TGCAGCGTTGAAGGATGGACAGGGGGTTACGAGCAGTACTTC	CSVEGWTGGYEQYF	many	TRBD1	TRBJ2-7	TRBV29-1
TGTGCCAGTCTAATGGCGGGCGGGGAGCTGTTTTTT	CASLMAGGELFF	-	-	TRBJ2-2	TRBV25-1
TGTGCCAGCTCACAATGGCGGGGACCATCCTACAATGAGCAGTTCTTC	CASSQWRGPSYNEQFF	-	-	TRBJ2-1	TRBV18
TGTGCCAGCAGCGGGGACGGACTGAACTATGGCTACACCTTC	CASSGDGLNYGYTF	once	-	TRBJ1-2	TRBV12-3/TRBV12-4
TGTGCCAGCAGTTGGATTGGGGTGACCGGGCCTAACTATGGCTACACCTTC	CASSWIGVTGPNYGYTF	-	-	TRBJ1-2	TRBV28
TGTGCCAGCAGCGAGGGCAGTACCTACGAGCAGTACTTC	CASSEGSTYEQYF	-	-	TRBJ2-7	TRBV5-6
TGCGCCAGCAGCTTCGCTAGCGGGAGCGCAGATACGCAGTATTTT	CASSFASGSADTQYF	-	TRBD2	TRBJ2-3	TRBV5-1
TGTGCCAGCAGCCAAGATCGCGCGGGAGGGGCTTTGGATACGCAGTATTTT	CASSQDRAGGALDTQYF	-	TRBD2	TRBJ2-3	TRBV4-2
TGCGCCAGCAGTGCCTCTATAGAAGCGGGGAGGCATGAGCAGTTCTTC	CASSASIEAGRHEQFF	-	TRBD2	TRBJ2-1	TRBV10-1
TGTGCCAGCAGCTTGGGGGGCCCCCTGAACACTGAAGCTTTCTTT	CASSLGGPLNTEAFF	-	-	TRBJ1-1	TRBV11-3
TGCAGTGCTAGAGATAGGCTAGCGGGGTCCACAGATACGCAGTATTTT	CSARDRLAGSTDTQYF	-	TRBD2	TRBJ2-3	TRBV20-1
TGTGCCAGCAGCTACCCGGGACAAGGGTACTACGAGCAGTACTTC	CASSYPGQGYYEQYF	many	-	TRBJ2-7	TRBV5-4